This T cell receptor beta chain was identified in a study of T cell responses to AZD1222 COVID-19 vaccine. V shed 1 base, J shed 7 bases, and the junction held 2 bases outside the gene matches. Germline values: CDR1 SGHTA, CDR2 FQGNSA. This CDR3 spans 15 amino acids. Whole-study findings and limits: Close to half of all spike-specific TCRs reportedly target regions of the variants that are unmutated. Mostly white British, mostly female donors; authors suggested clonal diversity may be underestimated. Just a handful of AZD1222 recipients tested seropositive at baseline.

Method: immunoSEQ multiplex PCR; TCRdb's copy keeps in-frame clones and lacks some. The sample records some 150,000 clones, around 87% being singletons. About this clone itself: Its specificity is not known.

The clonotype originates from an adult who received the AZD1222 COVID-19 vaccine. Sample: peripheral blood, taken 28 days after the second AZD1222 dose. The rearrangement uses TRBV7-2 and TRBJ1-4, with 11 bases identical to TRBD1. CDR3 DNA: TGTGCCAGCAGCTTAGGCGGGACAGGGGGTGAAAAACTGTTTTTT. Amino acids: CASSLGGTGGEKLFF.